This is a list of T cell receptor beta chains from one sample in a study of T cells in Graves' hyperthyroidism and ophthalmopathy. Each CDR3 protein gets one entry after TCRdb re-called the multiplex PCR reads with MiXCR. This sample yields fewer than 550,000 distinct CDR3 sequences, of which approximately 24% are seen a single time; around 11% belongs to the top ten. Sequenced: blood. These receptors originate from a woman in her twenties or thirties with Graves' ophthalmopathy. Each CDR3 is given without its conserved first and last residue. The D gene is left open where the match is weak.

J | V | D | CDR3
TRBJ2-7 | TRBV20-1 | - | SARIPGKRYEQY
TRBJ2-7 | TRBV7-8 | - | ASSLDSRAYEQY
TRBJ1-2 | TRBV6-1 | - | ASRTTGPRYGYT
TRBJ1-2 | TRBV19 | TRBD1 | ANSPGTGGIEGYT
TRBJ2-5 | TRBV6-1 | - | ASSGTGIEETQY
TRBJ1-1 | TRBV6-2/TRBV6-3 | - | ASSYPGTPKTEAF
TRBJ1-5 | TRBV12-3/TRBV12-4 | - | ASTVGWDQPQH
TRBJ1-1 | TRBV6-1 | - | ASSEAVRGWPEAF
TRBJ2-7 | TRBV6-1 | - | ASSEPQVFSYEQY
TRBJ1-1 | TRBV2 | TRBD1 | ASSWDRTTSTEAF
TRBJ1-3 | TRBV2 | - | ASRIQGPGNTIY
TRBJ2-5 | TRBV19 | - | ASSIVGWRGETQY
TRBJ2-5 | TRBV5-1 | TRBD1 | ASSLGHSYTGGGETQY
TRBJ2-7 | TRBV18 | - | ASSPQDIPVYEQY
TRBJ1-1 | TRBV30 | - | AWSGPGGLNTEAF
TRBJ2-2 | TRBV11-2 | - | ASSFVSREYTGELF
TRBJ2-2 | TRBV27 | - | ASSWGGYAGELF
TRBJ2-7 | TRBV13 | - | ASSLEDSHEQY
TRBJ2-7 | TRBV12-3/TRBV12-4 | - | ASGPGGAIYEQY
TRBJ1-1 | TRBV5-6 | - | ASSRLHTGDTEAF
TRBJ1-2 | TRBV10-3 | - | AISENSDGYT
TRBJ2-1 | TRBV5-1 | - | ASSLDSGIRNEQF
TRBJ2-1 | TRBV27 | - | ASSSGSYNEQF
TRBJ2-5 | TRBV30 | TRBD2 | AWSVLAGFQETQY
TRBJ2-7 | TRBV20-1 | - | SARDRETRTSPGDLSYEQY
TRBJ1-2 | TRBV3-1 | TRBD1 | ASSQPSTGSNYGYT
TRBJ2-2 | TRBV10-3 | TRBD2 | AISESGAGGPTGELF
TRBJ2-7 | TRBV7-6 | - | ASSLSDSLSYEQY
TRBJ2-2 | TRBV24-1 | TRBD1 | ATSDFRDRGGGELF
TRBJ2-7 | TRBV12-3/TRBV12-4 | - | ASSLATGGEYEQY
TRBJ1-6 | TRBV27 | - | ASRQGDDSPLH
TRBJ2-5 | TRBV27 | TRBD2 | ASSSTGTSAETQY
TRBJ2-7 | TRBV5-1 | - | ASSPGPGSSYEQY
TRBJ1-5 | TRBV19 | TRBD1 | ASMDRGLNQPQH
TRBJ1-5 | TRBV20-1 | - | SGQGGAQPQH
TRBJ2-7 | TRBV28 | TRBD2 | ASIAASGGYSSYEQY
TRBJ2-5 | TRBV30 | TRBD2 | AWSGGLAGLETQY
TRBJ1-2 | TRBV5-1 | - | ASSEGTPANYGYT
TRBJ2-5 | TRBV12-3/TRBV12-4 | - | ASSLVLSGETQY
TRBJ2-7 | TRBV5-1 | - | ASSLGQGDHEQY
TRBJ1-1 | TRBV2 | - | ASVRDPGNTEAF
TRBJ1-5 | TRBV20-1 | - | SASPQYQPQH
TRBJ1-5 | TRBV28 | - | ASSLRLGSGRGNQPQH
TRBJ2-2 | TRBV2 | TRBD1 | ASRGQGKIGELF
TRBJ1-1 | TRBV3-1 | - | ASSQGRSSPLAF
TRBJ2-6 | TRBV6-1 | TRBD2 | ASLGGEPSGANVLT